This T cell receptor beta chain was recovered during a study of vaccination and CD4 T cells after COVID-19. Study-wide context: Blood was drawn a median 72 days post second dose, range 14 to 241. Whole-study results and caveats: Relatively small numbers of convalescent patients were studied, with no early post-infection timepoints included. The median proportion of reactive clones detected only post-vaccination in convalescent patients was approximately 87%.

Details on this clonotype: Its specificity is not known.

Described time point: late sampling 161 to 241 days after vaccination in three convalescent patients. Each CDR3 protein gets one entry after TCRdb re-called the PCR reads with MiXCR. This table has some 27,000 distinct CDR3 sequences, 50% to 65% appearing once. This clonotype was sampled from a human donor who had recovered from COVID-19. This specimen was CD4+ T cells from blood, taken about 7 months after SARS-CoV-2 vaccination.

The CDR3 DNA reads as TGTGCCAGCAGTCCACCCCGACAGGGTTATCAGCCCCAGCATTTT. It is translated as CASSPPRQGYQPQHF. This chain links TRBV28 with TRBJ1-5; 7 nucleotides match TRBD1. This CDR3 has 15 residues. The germline V gene encodes CDR1 MDHEN and CDR2 SYDVKM. V was clipped by 5 bases and J by 5 bases; unmatched bases: 9.